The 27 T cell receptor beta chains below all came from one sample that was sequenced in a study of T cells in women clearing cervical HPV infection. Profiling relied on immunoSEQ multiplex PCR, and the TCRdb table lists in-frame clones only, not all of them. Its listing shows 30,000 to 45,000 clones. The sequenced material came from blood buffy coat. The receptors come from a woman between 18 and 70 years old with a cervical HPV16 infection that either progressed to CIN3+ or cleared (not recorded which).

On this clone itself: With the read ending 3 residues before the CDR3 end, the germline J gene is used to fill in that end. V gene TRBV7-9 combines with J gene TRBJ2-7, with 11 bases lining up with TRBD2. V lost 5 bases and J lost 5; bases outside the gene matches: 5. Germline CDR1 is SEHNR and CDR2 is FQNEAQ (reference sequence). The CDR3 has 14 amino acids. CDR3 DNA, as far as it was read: TGTGCCAGCAGCCCACCGGGACTAGCGGACGAG. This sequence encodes CASSPPGLADE. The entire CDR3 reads CASSPPGLADEQYF. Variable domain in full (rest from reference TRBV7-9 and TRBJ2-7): DTGVSQNPRHKITKRGQNVTFRCDPISEHNRLYWYRQTLGQGPEFLTYFQNEAQLEKSRLLSDRFSAERPKGSFSTLEIQRTEQGDSAMYLCASSPPGLADEQYFGPGTRLTVT.

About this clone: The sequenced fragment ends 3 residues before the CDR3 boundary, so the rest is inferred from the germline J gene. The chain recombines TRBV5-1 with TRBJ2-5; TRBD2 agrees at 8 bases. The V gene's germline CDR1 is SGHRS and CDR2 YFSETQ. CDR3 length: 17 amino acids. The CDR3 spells CASSGSYSGALTDTQYF. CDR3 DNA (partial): TGCGCCAGCAGCGGATCATATAGCGGGGCACTCACAGATACC.

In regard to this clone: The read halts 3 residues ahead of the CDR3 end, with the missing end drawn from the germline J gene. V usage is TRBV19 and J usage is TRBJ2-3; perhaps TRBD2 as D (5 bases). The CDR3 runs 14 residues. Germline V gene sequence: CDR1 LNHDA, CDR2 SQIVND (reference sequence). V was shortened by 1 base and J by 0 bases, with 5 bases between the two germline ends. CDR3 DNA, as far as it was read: TGTGCCAGTAGTATAGCGGGGAGCACAGATACG. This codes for CASSIAGSTDT. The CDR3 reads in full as CASSIAGSTDTQYF. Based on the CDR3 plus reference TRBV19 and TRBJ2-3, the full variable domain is DGGITQSPKYLFRKEGQNVTLSCEQNLNHDAMYWYRQDPGQGLRLIYYSQIVNDFQKGDIAEGYSVSREKKESFPLTVTSAQKNPTAFYLCASSIAGSTDTQYFGPGTRLTVL.

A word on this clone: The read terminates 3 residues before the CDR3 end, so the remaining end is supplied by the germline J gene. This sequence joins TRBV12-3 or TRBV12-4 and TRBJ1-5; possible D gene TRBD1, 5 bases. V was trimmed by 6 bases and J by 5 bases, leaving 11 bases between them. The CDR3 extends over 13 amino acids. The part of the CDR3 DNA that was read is TGTGCCAGCAGGAGGGGAATCGATCAGCCC. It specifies CASRRGIDQP. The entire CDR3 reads CASRRGIDQPQHF.

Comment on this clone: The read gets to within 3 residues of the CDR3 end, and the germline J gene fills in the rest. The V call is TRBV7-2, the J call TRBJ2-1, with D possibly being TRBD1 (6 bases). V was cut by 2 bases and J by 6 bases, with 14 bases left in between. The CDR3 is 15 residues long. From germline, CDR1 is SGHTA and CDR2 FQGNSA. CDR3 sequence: CASSLSWGLSNEQFF. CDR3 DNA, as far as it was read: TGTGCCAGCAGCTTAAGTTGGGGGCTTAGCAATGAG.

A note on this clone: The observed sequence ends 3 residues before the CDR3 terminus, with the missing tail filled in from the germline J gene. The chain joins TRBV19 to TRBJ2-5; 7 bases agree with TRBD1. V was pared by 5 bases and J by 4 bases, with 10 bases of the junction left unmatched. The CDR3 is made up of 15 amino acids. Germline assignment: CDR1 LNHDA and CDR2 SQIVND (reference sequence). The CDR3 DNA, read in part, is TGTGCCAGTAGTCTTACGGTCGCAGGGGGAGAGACC. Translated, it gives CASSLTVAGGET. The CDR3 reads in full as CASSLTVAGGETQYF.

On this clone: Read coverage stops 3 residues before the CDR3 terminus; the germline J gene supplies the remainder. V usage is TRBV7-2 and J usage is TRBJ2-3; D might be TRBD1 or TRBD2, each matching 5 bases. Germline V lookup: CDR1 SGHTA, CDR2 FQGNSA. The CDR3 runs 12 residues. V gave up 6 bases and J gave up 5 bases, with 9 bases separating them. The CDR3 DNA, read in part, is TGTGCCAGCAGGAGGGGCGTAGATACG. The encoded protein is CASRRGVDT. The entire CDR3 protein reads CASRRGVDTQYF.

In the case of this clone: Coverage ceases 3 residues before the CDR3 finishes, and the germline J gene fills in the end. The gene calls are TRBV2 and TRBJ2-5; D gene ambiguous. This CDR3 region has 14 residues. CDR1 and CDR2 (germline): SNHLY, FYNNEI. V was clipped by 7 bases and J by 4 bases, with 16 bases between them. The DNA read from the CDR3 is TGTGCCAGCAAGGCTGAAAGGGTAGTAGAGACC. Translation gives CASKAERVVET. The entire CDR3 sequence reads CASKAERVVETQYF. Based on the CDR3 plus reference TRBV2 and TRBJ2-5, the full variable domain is EPEVTQTPSHQVTQMGQEVILRCVPISNHLYFYWYRQILGQKVEFLVSFYNNEISEKSEIFDDQFSVERPDGSNFTLKIRSTKLEDSAMYFCASKAERVVETQYFGPGTRLLVL.

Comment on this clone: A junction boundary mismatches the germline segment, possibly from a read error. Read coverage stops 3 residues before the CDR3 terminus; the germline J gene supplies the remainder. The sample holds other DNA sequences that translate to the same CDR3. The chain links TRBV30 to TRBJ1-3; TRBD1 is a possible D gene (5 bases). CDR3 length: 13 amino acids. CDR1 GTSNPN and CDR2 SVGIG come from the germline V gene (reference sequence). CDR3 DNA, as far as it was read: TGTGCCTGGAGTGTAAGGGGTGGAAACACA. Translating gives CAWSVRGGNT. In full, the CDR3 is CAWSVRGGNTIYF.

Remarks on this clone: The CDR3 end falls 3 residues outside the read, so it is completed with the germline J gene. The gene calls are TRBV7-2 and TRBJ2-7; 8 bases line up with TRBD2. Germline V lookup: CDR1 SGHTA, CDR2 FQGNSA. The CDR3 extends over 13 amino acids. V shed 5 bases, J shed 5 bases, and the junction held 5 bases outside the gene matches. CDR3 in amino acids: CASSRTSLNEQYF. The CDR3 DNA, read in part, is TGTGCCAGCAGCCGGACTAGCCTCAACGAG.

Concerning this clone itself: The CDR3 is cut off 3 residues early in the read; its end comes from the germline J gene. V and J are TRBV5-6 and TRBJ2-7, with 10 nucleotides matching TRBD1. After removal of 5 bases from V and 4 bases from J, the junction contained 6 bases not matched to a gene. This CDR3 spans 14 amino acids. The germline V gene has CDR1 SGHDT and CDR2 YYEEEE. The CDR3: CASRATGGGYEQYF. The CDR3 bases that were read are TGTGCCAGCAGGGCGACAGGGGGCGGATACGAG.

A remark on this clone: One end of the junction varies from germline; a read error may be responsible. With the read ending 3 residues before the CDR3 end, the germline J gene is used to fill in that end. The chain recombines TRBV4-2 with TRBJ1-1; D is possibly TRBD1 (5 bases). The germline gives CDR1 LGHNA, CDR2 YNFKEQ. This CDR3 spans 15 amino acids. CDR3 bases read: TGCGCCAGCAGCCAAGTACAAGGGGTGCAAACTGAA. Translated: CASSQVQGVQTE. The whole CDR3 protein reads CASSQVQGVQTEAFF.

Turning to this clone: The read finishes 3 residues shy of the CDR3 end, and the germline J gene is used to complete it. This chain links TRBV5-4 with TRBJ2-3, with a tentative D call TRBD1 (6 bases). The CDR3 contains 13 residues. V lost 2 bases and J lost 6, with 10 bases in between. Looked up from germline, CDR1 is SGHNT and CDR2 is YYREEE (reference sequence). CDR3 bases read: TGTGCCAGCAGCTTTAACAGGGCTGATACG. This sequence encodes CASSFNRADT. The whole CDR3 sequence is CASSFNRADTQYF.

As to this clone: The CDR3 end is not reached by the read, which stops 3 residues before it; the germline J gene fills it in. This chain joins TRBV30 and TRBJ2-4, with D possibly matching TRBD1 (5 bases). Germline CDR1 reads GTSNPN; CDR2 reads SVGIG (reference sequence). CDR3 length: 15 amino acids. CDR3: CAWSRDSHLNYGQYF. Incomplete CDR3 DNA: TGTGCCTGGAGTCGAGACAGCCACCTTAACTATGGT.

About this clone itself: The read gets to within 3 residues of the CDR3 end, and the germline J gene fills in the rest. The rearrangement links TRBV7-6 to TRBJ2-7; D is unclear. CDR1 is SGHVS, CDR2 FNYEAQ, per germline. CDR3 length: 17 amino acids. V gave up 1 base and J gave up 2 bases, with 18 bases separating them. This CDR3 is CASSLGASPISPYEQYF. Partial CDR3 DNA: TGTGCCAGCAGCTTAGGTGCGTCACCAATTTCGCCCTACGAG.

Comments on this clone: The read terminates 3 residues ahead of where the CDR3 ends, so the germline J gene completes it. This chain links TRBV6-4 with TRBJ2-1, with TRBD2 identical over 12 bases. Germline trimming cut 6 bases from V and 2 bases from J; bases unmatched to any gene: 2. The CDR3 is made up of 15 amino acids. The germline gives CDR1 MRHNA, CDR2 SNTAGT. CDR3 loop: CASSRLAGAYNEQFF. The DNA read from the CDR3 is TGTGCCAGCAGCCGACTAGCGGGGGCCTACAATGAG.

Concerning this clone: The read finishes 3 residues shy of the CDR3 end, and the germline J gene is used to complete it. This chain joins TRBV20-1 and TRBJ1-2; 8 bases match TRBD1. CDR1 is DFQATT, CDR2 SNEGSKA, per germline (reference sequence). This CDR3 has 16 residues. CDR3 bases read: TGCAGTGCTTCAGGGGGCCCAAATTGGTCTCCCTACGAC. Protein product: CSASGGPNWSPYD. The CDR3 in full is CSASGGPNWSPYDYTF.

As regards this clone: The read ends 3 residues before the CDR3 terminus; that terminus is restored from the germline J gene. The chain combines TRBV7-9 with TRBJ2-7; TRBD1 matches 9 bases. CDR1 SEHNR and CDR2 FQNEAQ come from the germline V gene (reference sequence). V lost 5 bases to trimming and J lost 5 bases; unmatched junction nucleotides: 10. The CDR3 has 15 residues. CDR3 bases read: TGTGCCAGCAGCGGAGCGGGACAGGGCGGCCACGAG. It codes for CASSGAGQGGHE. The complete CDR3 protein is CASSGAGQGGHEQYF.

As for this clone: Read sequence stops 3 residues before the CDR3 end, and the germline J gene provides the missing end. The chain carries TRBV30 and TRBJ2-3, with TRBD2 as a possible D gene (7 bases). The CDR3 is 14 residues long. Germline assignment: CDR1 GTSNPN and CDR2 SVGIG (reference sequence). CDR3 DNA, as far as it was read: TGTGCCTGGAGTAGGGGGGGGAGTGATCAGCCG. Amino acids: CAWSRGGSDQP. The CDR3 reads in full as CAWSRGGSDQPQYF.

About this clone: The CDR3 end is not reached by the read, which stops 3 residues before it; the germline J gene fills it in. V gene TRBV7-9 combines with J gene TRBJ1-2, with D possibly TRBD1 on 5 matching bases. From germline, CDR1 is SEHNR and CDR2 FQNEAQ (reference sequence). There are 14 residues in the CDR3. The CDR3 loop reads CASSSARSGGDYTF. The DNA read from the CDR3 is TGTGCCAGCAGCTCGGCCCGGAGCGGGGGTGAC. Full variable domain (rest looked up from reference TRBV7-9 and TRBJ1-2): DTGVSQNPRHKITKRGQNVTFRCDPISEHNRLYWYRQTLGQGPEFLTYFQNEAQLEKSRLLSDRFSAERPKGSFSTLEIQRTEQGDSAMYLCASSSARSGGDYTFGSGTRLTVV.

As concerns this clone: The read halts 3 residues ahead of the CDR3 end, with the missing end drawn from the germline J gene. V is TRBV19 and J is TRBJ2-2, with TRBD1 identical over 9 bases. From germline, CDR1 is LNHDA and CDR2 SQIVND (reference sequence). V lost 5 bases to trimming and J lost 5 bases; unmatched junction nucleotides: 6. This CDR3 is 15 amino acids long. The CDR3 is CASSVQGARTGELFF. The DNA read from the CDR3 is TGTGCCAGTAGTGTACAGGGGGCTCGGACCGGGGAG.

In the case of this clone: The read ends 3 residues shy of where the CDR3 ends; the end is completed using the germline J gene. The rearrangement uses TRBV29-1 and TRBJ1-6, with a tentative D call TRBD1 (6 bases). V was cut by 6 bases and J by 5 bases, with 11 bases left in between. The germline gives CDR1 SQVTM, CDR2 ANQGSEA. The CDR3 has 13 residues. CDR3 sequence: CSVRAGDNSPLHF. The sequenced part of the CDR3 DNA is TGCAGCGTGAGGGCAGGGGATAATTCACCC.

The DNA read from the CDR3 is TGTGCCAGCAGCTTAGATGGCAGTAACTATGGT. Translating gives CASSLDGSNYG. The whole CDR3 protein reads CASSLDGSNYGQYF. This chain connects TRBV7-6 to TRBJ2-4; D is unclear. The sequence runs out 3 residues before the end of the CDR3; the remainder is reconstructed from the germline J gene. The CDR3 loop spans 14 amino acids. Germline V gene data show CDR1 as SGHVS and CDR2 as FNYEAQ.

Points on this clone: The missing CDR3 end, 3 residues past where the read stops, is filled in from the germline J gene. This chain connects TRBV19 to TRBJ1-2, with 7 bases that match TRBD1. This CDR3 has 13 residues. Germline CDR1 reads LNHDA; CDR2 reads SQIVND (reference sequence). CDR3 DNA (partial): TGTGCCAGTAGTTTTTCCAGGGGGTACGAC. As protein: CASSFSRGYD. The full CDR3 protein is CASSFSRGYDYTF.

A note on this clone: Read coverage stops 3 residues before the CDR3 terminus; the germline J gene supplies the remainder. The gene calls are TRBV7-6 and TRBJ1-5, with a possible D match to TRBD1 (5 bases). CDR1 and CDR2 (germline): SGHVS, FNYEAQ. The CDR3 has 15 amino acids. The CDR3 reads CASSKGLAEDNPQHF. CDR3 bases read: TGTGCCAGCAGCAAGGGACTAGCGGAAGATAATCCC.

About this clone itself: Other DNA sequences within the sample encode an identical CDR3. CDR3 protein: CASSLSGDRTDTQYF. Partial CDR3 DNA: TGTGCCAGCAGTTTAAGCGGGGATAGGACAGATACG. The chain uses TRBV11-1 and TRBJ2-3; 7 nucleotides line up with TRBD2. Read sequence stops 3 residues before the CDR3 end, and the germline J gene provides the missing end. This CDR3 contains 15 residues. Per the germline V gene, CDR1 is SGHAT and CDR2 is FQDESV (reference sequence). J lost 3 bases, V lost 6 bases, and 9 bases had no gene match.

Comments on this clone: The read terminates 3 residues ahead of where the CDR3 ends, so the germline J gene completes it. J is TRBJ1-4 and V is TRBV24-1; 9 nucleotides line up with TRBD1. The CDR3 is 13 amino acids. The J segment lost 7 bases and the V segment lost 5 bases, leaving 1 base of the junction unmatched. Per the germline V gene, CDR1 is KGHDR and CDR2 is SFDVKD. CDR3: CATSAQGAEKLFF. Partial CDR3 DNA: TGTGCCACCAGTGCACAGGGGGCTGAAAAA.